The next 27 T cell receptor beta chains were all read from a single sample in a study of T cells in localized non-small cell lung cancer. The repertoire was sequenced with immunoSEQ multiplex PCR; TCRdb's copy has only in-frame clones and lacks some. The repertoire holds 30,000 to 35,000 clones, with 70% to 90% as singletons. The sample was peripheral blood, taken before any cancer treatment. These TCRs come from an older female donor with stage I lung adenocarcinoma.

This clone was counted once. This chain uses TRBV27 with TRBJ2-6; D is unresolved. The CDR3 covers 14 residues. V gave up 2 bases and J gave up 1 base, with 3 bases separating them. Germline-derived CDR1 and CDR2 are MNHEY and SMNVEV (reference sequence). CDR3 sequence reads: CASSLGSGANVLTF. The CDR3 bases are TGTGCCAGCAGTTTAGGGTCTGGGGCCAACGTCCTGACTTTC. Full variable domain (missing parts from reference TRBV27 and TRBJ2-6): EAQVTQNPRYLITVTGKKLTVTCSQNMNHEYMSWYRQDPGLGLRQIYYSMNVEVTDKGDVPEGYKVSRKEKRNFPLILESPSPNQTSLYFCASSLGSGANVLTFGAGSRLTVL.

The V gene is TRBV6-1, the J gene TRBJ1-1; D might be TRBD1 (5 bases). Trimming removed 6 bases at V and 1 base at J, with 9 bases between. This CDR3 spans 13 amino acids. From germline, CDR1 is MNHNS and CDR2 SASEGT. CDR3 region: CASRFTGNTEAFF. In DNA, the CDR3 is TGTGCCAGCAGATTTACAGGGAACACTGAAGCTTTCTTT.

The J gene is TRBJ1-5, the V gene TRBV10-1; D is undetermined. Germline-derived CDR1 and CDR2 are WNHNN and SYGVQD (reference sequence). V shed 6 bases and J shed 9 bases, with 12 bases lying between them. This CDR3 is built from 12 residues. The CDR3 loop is CASSQDGGPQHF. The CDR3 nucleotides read TGCGCCAGCAGCCAAGACGGCGGGCCCCAGCATTTT.

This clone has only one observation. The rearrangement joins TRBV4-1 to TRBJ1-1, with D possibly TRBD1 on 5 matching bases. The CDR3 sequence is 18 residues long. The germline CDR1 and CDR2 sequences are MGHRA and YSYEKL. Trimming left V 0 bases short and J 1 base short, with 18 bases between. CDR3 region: CASSQDPGQARTNTEAFF. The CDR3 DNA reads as TGCGCCAGCAGCCAAGATCCGGGGCAGGCGCGGACGAACACTGAAGCTTTCTTT.

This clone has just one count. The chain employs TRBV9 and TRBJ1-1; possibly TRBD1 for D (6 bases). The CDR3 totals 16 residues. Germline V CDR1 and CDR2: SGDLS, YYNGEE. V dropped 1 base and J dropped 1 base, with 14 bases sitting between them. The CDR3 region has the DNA TGTGCCAGCAGCGTAAGGTCCAGGGGTCCGAACACTGAAGCTTTCTTT. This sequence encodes CASSVRSRGPNTEAFF.

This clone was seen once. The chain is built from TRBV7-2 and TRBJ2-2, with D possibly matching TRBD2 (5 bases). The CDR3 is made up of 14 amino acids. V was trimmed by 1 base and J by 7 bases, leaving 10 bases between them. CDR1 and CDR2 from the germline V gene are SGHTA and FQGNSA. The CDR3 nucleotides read TGTGCCAGCAGCTTAGGAGGGTACGGCGGGGAGCTGTTTTTT. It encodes CASSLGGYGGELFF. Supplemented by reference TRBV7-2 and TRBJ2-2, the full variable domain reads GAGVSQSPSNKVTEKGKDVELRCDPISGHTALYWYRQSLGQGLEFLIYFQGNSAPDKSGLPSDRFSAERTGGSVSTLTIQRTQQEDSAVYLCASSLGGYGGELFFGEGSRLTVL.

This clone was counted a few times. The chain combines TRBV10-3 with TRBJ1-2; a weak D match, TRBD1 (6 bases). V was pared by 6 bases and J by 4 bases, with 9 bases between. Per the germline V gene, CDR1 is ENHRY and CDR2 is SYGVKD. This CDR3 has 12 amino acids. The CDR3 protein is CAISTGTYGYTF. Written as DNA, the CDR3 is TGTGCCATCAGCACAGGGACCTATGGCTACACCTTC.

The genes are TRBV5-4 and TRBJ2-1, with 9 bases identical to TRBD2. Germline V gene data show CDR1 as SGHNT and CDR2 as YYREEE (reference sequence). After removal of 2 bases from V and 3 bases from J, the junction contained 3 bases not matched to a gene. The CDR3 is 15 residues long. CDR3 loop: CASSFPSGDYNEQFF. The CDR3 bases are TGTGCCAGCAGCTTCCCTAGCGGGGACTACAATGAGCAGTTCTTC. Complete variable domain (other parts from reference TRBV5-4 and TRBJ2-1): ETGVTQSPTHLIKTRGQQVTLRCSSQSGHNTVSWYQQALGQGPQFIFQYYREEENGRGNFPPRFSGLQFPNYSSELNVNALELDDSALYLCASSFPSGDYNEQFFGPGTRLTVL.

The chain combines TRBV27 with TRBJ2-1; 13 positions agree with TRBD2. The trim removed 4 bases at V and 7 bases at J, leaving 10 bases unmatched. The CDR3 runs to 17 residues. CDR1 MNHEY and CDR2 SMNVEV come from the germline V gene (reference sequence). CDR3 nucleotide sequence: TGTGCCAGCAGTTCCCCCCATACTAGCGGGAGGGGAAATGAGCAGTTCTTC. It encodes CASSSPHTSGRGNEQFF.

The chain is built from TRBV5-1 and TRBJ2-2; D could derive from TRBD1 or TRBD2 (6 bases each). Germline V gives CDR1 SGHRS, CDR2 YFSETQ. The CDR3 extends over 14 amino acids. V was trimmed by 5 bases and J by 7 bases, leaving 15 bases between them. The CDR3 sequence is CASSEQGGHGELFF. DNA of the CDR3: TGCGCCAGCAGTGAGCAAGGGGGGCACGGGGAGCTGTTTTTT.

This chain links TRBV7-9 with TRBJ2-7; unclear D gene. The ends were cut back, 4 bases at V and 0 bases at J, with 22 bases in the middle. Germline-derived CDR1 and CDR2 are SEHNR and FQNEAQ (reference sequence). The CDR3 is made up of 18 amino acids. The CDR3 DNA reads TGTGCCAGCAGCTCCCCCCAGATCGGTAAAACTTTCTCCTACGAGCAGTACTTC. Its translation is CASSSPQIGKTFSYEQYF.

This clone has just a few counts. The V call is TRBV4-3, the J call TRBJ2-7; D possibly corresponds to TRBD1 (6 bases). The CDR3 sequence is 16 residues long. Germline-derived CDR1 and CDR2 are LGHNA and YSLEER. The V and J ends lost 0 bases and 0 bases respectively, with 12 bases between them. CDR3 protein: CASSQEQGPLSYEQYF. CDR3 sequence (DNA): TGCGCCAGCAGCCAAGAGCAGGGGCCCCTCTCCTACGAGCAGTACTTC.

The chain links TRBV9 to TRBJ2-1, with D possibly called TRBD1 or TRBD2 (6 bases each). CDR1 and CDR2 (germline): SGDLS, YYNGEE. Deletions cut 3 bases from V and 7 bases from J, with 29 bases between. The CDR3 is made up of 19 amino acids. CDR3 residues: CASSGGEDSSSLGWNEQFF. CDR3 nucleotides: TGTGCCAGCAGCGGGGGGGAGGACAGTTCCTCATTAGGGTGGAATGAGCAGTTCTTC.

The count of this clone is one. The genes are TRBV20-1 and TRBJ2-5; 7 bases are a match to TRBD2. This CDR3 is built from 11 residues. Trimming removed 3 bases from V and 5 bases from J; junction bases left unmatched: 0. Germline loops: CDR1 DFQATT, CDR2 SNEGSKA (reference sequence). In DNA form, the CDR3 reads TGCAGTGCTAGTAGCGGGGAGACCCAGTACTTC. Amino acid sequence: CSASSGETQYF.

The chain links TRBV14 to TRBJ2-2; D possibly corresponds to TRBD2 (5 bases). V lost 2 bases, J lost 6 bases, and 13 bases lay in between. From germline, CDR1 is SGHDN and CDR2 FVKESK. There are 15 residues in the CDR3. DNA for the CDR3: TGTGCCAGCAGCCAAAGAAGAGGGTTACCCGGGGAGCTGTTTTTT. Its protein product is CASSQRRGLPGELFF.

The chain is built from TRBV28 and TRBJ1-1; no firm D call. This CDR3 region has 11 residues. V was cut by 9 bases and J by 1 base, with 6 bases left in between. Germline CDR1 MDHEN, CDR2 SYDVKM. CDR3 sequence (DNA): TGTGCCAGTTCCTCGAACACTGAAGCTTTCTTT. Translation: CASSSNTEAFF. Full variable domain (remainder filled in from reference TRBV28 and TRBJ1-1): DVKVTQSSRYLVKRTGEKVFLECVQDMDHENMFWYRQDPGLGLRLIYFSYDVKMKEKGDIPEGYSVSREKKERFSLILESASTNQTSMYLCASSSNTEAFFGQGTRLTVV.

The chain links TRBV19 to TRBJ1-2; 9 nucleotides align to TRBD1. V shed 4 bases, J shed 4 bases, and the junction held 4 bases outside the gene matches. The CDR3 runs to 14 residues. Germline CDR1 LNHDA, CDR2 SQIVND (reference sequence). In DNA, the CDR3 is TGTGCCAGTAGTAAGGGACAGGGAGTCTATGGCTACACCTTC. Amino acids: CASSKGQGVYGYTF.

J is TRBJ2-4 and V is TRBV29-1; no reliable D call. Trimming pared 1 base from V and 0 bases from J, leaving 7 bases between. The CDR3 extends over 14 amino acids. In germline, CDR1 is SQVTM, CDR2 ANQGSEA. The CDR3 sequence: CSVEGSLAKNIQYF. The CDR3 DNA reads TGCAGCGTTGAAGGGAGCTTAGCCAAAAACATTCAGTACTTC. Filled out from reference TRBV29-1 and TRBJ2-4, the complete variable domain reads SAVISQKPSRDICQRGTSLTIQCQVDSQVTMMFWYRQQPGQSLTLIATANQGSEATYESGFVIDKFPISRPNLTFSTLTVSNMSPEDSSIYLCSVEGSLAKNIQYFGAGTRLSVL.

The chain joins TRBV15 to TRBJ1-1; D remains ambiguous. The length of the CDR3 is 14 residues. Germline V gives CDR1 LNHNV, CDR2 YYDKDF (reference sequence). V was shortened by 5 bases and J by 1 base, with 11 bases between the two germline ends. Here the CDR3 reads CATSGPLENTEAFF. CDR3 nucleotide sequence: TGTGCCACCAGCGGACCTTTAGAGAACACTGAAGCTTTCTTT.

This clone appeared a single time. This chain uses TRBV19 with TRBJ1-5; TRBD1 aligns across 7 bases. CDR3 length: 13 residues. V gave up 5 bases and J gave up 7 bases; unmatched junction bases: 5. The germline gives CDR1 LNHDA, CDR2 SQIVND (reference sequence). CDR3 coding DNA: TGTGCCAGTAGTCCAGGGACAGCCCAGCCCCAGCATTTT. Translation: CASSPGTAQPQHF.

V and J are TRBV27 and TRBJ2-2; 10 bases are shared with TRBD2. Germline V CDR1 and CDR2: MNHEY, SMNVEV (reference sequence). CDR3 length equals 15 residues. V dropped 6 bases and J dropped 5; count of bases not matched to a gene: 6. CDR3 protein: CASSLMTSGTGELFF. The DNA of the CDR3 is TGTGCCAGCAGCCTTATGACTAGCGGGACCGGGGAGCTGTTTTTT.

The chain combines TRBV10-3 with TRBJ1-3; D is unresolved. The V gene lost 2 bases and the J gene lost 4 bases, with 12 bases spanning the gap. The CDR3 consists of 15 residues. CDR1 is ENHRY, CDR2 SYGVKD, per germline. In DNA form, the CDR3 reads TGTGCCATCAGTGAGCCAACGGCGGAGGGAAACACCATATATTTT. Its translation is CAISEPTAEGNTIYF.

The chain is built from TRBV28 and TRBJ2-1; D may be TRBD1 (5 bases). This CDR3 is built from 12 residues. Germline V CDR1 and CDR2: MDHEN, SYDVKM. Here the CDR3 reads CAVRGSYNEQFF. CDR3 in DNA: TGTGCAGTTAGGGGCTCCTACAATGAGCAGTTCTTC.

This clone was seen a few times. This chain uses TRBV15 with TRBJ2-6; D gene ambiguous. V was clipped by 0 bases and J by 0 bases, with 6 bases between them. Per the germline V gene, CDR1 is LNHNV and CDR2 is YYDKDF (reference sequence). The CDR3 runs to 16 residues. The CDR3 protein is CATSRDASSGANVLTF. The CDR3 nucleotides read TGTGCCACCAGCAGAGATGCGAGCTCTGGGGCCAACGTCCTGACTTTC.

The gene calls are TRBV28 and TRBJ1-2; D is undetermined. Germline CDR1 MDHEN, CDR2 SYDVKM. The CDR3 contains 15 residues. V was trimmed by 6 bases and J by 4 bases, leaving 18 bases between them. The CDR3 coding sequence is TGTGCCAGCAGCCCGGGCTCCCCTACTGTCTATGGCTACACCTTC. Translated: CASSPGSPTVYGYTF.

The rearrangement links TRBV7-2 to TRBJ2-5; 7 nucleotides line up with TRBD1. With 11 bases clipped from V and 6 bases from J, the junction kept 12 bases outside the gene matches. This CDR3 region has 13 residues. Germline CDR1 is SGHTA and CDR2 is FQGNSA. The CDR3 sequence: CASEGAGVKTQYF. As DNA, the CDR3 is TGTGCCTCTGAGGGGGCAGGGGTAAAGACCCAGTACTTC. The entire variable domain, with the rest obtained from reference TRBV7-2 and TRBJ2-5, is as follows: GAGVSQSPSNKVTEKGKDVELRCDPISGHTALYWYRQSLGQGLEFLIYFQGNSAPDKSGLPSDRFSAERTGGSVSTLTIQRTQQEDSAVYLCASEGAGVKTQYFGPGTRLLVL.

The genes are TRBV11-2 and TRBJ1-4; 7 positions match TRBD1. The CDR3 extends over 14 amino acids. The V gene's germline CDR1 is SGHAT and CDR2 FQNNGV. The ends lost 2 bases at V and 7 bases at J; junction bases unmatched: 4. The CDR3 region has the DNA TGTGCCAGCAGCTTAACAGGGGCTACTGAAAAACTGTTTTTT. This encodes CASSLTGATEKLFF.